The 9 T cell receptor beta chains reported below all come from one sample, sequenced in a study of PD-1 blockade in mismatch repair-deficient tumors. Method: immunoSEQ multiplex PCR; TCRdb's copy keeps in-frame clones and lacks some. The sample records around 120,000 clones, roughly 90% being singletons. The source material was peripheral blood, sampled 70 to 72 weeks after starting pembrolizumab. Source of these receptors: an adult with mismatch repair-deficient cancer.

The chain uses TRBV9 and TRBJ2-1, with a weak D call TRBD2 (5 bases). Trimming removed 0 bases at V and 3 bases at J, with 16 bases between. The germline CDR1 and CDR2 sequences are SGDLS and YYNGEE. The CDR3 runs to 17 residues. This chain's CDR3 is CASSVGPDRTLYNEQFF. The CDR3 region has the DNA TGTGCCAGCAGCGTAGGCCCTGACCGGACTCTCTACAATGAGCAGTTCTTC.

This clone has just a few counts. The junction does not match germline at one end; this may be a read error. The chain couples TRBV6-5 to TRBJ2-7; D not resolved. There are 14 residues in the CDR3. Germline CDR1 MNHEY, CDR2 SVGAGI. The CDR3 DNA reads TGTGCCAGCAGCGAACCGGGCCTCTCCAACGAGCAGTACTTC. Translation gives CASSEPGLSNEQYF.

The J gene is TRBJ1-1, the V gene TRBV5-4; D is perhaps TRBD1 (6 bases). With 4 bases removed from V and 1 base from J, the gap between germline ends came to 8 bases. The CDR3 consists of 13 residues. CDR1 and CDR2 (germline): SGHNT, YYREEE (reference sequence). CDR3 sequence reads: CASSGGPNTEAFF. CDR3 in DNA: TGTGCCAGCAGCGGGGGCCCGAACACTGAAGCTTTCTTT.

The rearrangement links TRBV27 to TRBJ2-5; D may match TRBD1 or TRBD2 (5 bases each). CDR3 length: 12 residues. V was trimmed by 6 bases and J by 10 bases, leaving 15 bases between them. From germline, CDR1 is MNHEY and CDR2 SMNVEV (reference sequence). The CDR3: CASSRGPRDQYF. CDR3 bases: TGTGCCAGCAGCCGGGGACCAAGAGACCAGTACTTC.

This chain links TRBV29-1 with TRBJ2-5; 14 nucleotides align to TRBD2. Trimming removed 5 bases from V and 4 bases from J; junction bases left unmatched: 6. Germline-derived CDR1 and CDR2 are SQVTM and ANQGSEA. This CDR3 has 15 residues. The CDR3 loop is CSVPGLAGVGETQYF. The CDR3, as DNA: TGCAGCGTTCCGGGACTAGCGGGAGTAGGAGAGACCCAGTACTTC. The complete variable domain, with remaining parts taken from reference TRBV29-1 and TRBJ2-5, reads SAVISQKPSRDICQRGTSLTIQCQVDSQVTMMFWYRQQPGQSLTLIATANQGSEATYESGFVIDKFPISRPNLTFSTLTVSNMSPEDSSIYLCSVPGLAGVGETQYFGPGTRLLVL.

The chain has TRBV13 and TRBJ1-1; D remains unclear. The CDR3 loop spans 16 amino acids. CDR1 is PRHDT, CDR2 FYEKMQ, per germline (reference sequence). Trimming cost V 3 bases and J 1 base, with 15 bases left between them. Written as DNA, the CDR3 is TGTGCCAGCAGCTTGGAAGGGCGGGGATCGAACACTGAAGCTTTCTTT. As protein: CASSLEGRGSNTEAFF.

The table lists this clone with a few counts. The chain couples TRBV6-6 to TRBJ2-7, with a possible D match to TRBD2 (6 bases). The CDR3 consists of 16 residues. Deletions cut 0 bases from V and 6 bases from J, with 18 bases between. Germline V gene lookup returns CDR1 MNHNY and CDR2 SVGAGI (reference sequence). The DNA for the CDR3 is TGTGCCAGCAGTTACTCGATGCTTGGGGGGACCGGCGAGCAGTACTTC. It is translated as CASSYSMLGGTGEQYF.

The J gene is TRBJ2-2, the V gene TRBV2; TRBD1 might be the D (5 bases). CDR3 length: 14 amino acids. With 5 bases removed from V and 1 base from J, the gap between germline ends came to 8 bases. The germline gives CDR1 SNHLY, CDR2 FYNNEI. CDR3 DNA sequence: TGTGCCAGCAGTCCAGGGTTGAACACCGGGGAGCTGTTTTTT. Residues: CASSPGLNTGELFF.

This clone was counted once. This chain uses TRBV5-4 with TRBJ2-2; 7 bases are a match to TRBD2. The CDR3 spans 15 residues. Germline trimming cut 7 bases from V and 1 base from J; bases unmatched to any gene: 7. Germline lookup yields CDR1 SGHNT and CDR2 YYREEE (reference sequence). This chain's CDR3 is CASGGAGMNTGELFF. CDR3 nucleotide sequence: TGTGCCAGCGGCGGAGCGGGGATGAACACCGGGGAGCTGTTTTTT.